These T cell receptor beta chains were read from a single sample in a study of tumor-infiltrating lymphocytes in oesophageal squamous cell carcinoma. TCRdb called the PCR reads again in MiXCR, with one record for every CDR3 protein. The table lists 15,000 or so distinct CDR3 sequences, roughly 50% of them singletons. The sequencing sample was made of normal esophageal tissue next to the tumor. The receptor set was obtained from a female donor with esophageal squamous cell carcinoma. CDR3s include the opening cysteine and the closing phenylalanine or tryptophan. The D gene is left open where the match is weak. Clone size is shown for a subset of rows, as once, few, many or a class of expanded clone.

d_gene,v_gene,j_gene,abundance,CDR3nt,CDR3aa
TRBD1,TRBV6-1,TRBJ1-4,many,TGTGCCAGCAGTTTACAGGGGTGGGAAAAACTGTTTTTT,CASSLQGWEKLFF
NA,TRBV12-3/TRBV12-4,TRBJ2-3,NA,TGTGCCAGCAGCCCCTACACCGATACGCAGTATTTT,CASSPYTDTQYF
NA,TRBV25-1,TRBJ2-2,NA,TGTGCCAGCAGTGACACCGGGGAGCTGTTTTTT,CASSDTGELFF
NA,TRBV20-1,TRBJ2-2,few,TGCAGTGCTTGGGTCCCGGGTACCGGGGAGCTGTTTTTT,CSAWVPGTGELFF
NA,TRBV11-2,TRBJ2-7,NA,TGTGCCAGCAGCTTAACGCTCTCCTACGAGCAGTACTTC,CASSLTLSYEQYF
TRBD2,TRBV12-3/TRBV12-4,TRBJ2-3,NA,TGTGCCAGCAGTTTAAGACTAGCGGGAGACGATACGCAGTATTTT,CASSLRLAGDDTQYF
TRBD1,TRBV7-8,TRBJ1-1,many,TGTGCCAGCAGCATCAGGGGGGGACAGGAAGCTTTCTTT,CASSIRGGQEAFF
TRBD1,TRBV7-9,TRBJ1-1,few,TGTGCCAGCAGCTTAGAGGGACAGGGAGGCACTGAAGCTTTCTTT,CASSLEGQGGTEAFF
NA,TRBV7-3,TRBJ2-3,NA,TGTGCCATCCCCCTGAGGGGACCAAGCACAGATACGCAGTATTTT,CAIPLRGPSTDTQYF
TRBD2,TRBV7-8,TRBJ2-1,few,TGTGCCAGCAGCGTTAGCGGGGGGCAGTTCTTC,CASSVSGGQFF
TRBD2,TRBV7-3,TRBJ2-7,NA,TGTGCCAGCAGCTCTAGCGGGAGGGTTTCCGAGCAGTACTTC,CASSSSGRVSEQYF
NA,TRBV7-4,TRBJ2-3,NA,TGTGCCAGCAGCTTAAGAATTTGGGCCCACACAGATACGCAGTATTTT,CASSLRIWAHTDTQYF
TRBD2,TRBV19,TRBJ2-5,many,TGTGCCAGTAGTATGGGACTACAAGAGACCCAGTACTTC,CASSMGLQETQYF
NA,TRBV7-9,TRBJ2-5,medium-sized,TGTGCCAGCAGCGGGGGGTTAGGAGAGACCCAGTACTTC,CASSGGLGETQYF
NA,TRBV6-1,TRBJ2-7,many,TGTGCCAGCAGCAGGGGTTCGTGGGAGCAGTACTTC,CASSRGSWEQYF
NA,TRBV7-2,TRBJ2-6,NA,TGTGCCAGCAGCCGATACGGTGGGGCTGGGGCCAACGTCCTGACTTTC,CASSRYGGAGANVLTF
NA,TRBV11-2,TRBJ2-7,NA,TGTGCCAGCAGCTCACCTTCCGGTGTCAGCTCCTACGAGCAGTACTTC,CASSSPSGVSSYEQYF
NA,TRBV10-1,TRBJ1-1,NA,TGCGCCAGCAGTGATGAGAAGAACACTGAAGCTTTCTTT,CASSDEKNTEAFF
NA,TRBV14,TRBJ2-4,NA,TGTGCCAGCAGCCAAGATGGGGTGGGGGAGCTTGAAAACATTCAGTACTTC,CASSQDGVGELENIQYF
TRBD1,TRBV7-6,TRBJ2-5,NA,TGTGCTAGCAGCCGCGGACAGGGGGCGATGGAGACCCAGTACTTC,CASSRGQGAMETQYF
TRBD1,TRBV7-1,TRBJ2-7,NA,TGTGCCAGCAGCCTCCCGGGACAGAACTACGAGCAGTACTTC,CASSLPGQNYEQYF
TRBD1,TRBV7-9,TRBJ2-2,few,TGTGCCAGCAGCCCGACTACAGGGGTGGCCGGGGAGCTGTTTTTT,CASSPTTGVAGELFF
TRBD2,TRBV7-3,TRBJ2-1,NA,TGTGCCAGCAGCTTCCGGGGGGGCTCCTACAATGAGCAGTTCTTC,CASSFRGGSYNEQFF
TRBD1,TRBV27,TRBJ2-7,NA,TGTGCCAGCTCAACAGGGGCAGAAGCCTACGAGCAGTACTTC,CASSTGAEAYEQYF
TRBD1,TRBV11-2,TRBJ1-1,many,TGTGCCAGCAGGGCAGGGACAGGGACTGAAGCTTTCTTT,CASRAGTGTEAFF
NA,TRBV7-8,TRBJ2-5,NA,TGTGCCAGCAGCCATTATGAAGGACTTCCCGGGGAGACCCAGTACTTC,CASSHYEGLPGETQYF
NA,TRBV7-9,TRBJ2-3,NA,TGTGCCAGCAGCTTAGACAGGTCCACGTATACGCAGTATTTT,CASSLDRSTYTQYF
NA,TRBV12-5,TRBJ2-3,NA,TGTGCTAGTGGTTCCGGGACCCTCAGGGGAGATACGCAGTATTTT,CASGSGTLRGDTQYF
NA,TRBV4-3,TRBJ1-4,NA,TGCGCCAGCAGCCCTAAAAGGGAACATAATGAAAAACTGTTTTTT,CASSPKREHNEKLFF
TRBD2,TRBV10-3,TRBJ2-1,NA,TGTGCCATCAGAATCGATAGCGGGGCCTACAATGAGCAGTTCTTC,CAIRIDSGAYNEQFF
NA,TRBV11-2,TRBJ2-7,many,TGTGCCAGCAGCTTAGGGTCGAGCTCCTACGAGCAGTACTTC,CASSLGSSSYEQYF
TRBD1,TRBV7-3,TRBJ2-1,NA,TGTGCCAGCAGCACAAAGGGGGCGCGGGAGCAGTTCTTC,CASSTKGAREQFF
TRBD1,TRBV2,TRBJ2-2,many,TGTGCCAGCAGTTCCGGACAGGGTGGTACCGGGGAGCTGTTTTTT,CASSSGQGGTGELFF
NA,TRBV6-1,TRBJ1-2,once,TGTGCCACCCTCAAAGCAATGGGGGGGTATGGCTACACCTTC,CATLKAMGGYGYTF
TRBD1,TRBV24-1,TRBJ2-6,many,TGTGCCACCAGTGATCGGACAGGTGGGGCCAACGTCCTGACTTTC,CATSDRTGGANVLTF
TRBD1,TRBV7-9,TRBJ2-1,NA,TGTGCCAGCAGCTGGGGGACAGGGGACCAGTTCTTC,CASSWGTGDQFF
NA,TRBV10-3,TRBJ2-7,NA,TGTGCCATCAGTGAGTCAAGCTCCTACGAGCAGTACTTC,CAISESSSYEQYF
NA,TRBV10-3,TRBJ2-1,NA,TGTGCCAAACAGGGCTATGAGCAGTTCTTC,CAKQGYEQFF
TRBD2,TRBV12-3/TRBV12-4,TRBJ2-5,medium-sized,TGTGCCAGCAGTTTAAGGCGGGAGAAAGAGACCCAGTACTTC,CASSLRREKETQYF
TRBD2,TRBV19,TRBJ2-1,NA,TGTGCCAGTAGTATGACGGGGGGCTACAATGAGCAGTTCTTC,CASSMTGGYNEQFF
NA,TRBV27,TRBJ1-4,many,TGTGCCAGCAGTTTATGGGGGGGCAAGAGGGAAAAACTGTTTTTT,CASSLWGGKREKLFF
NA,TRBV27,TRBJ2-6,many,TGTGCCAGCAGCCCGATTAGAGACTCTGGGGCCAACGTCCTGACTTTC,CASSPIRDSGANVLTF
NA,TRBV12-3/TRBV12-4,TRBJ1-1,NA,TGTGCCAGCAGTTTGGAACGGAACACTGAAGCTTTCTTT,CASSLERNTEAFF
NA,TRBV7-8,TRBJ2-5,NA,TGTGCCAGCAGCTTAGCTACCCCCGGAGCCCAGTACTTC,CASSLATPGAQYF
TRBD2,TRBV11-2,TRBJ2-1,once,TGTGCCAGCAGCTTAGGGACTAGCGGGAGGGATTACAATGAGCAGTTCTTC,CASSLGTSGRDYNEQFF
NA,TRBV12-5,TRBJ2-1,NA,TGTGCTAGTGGTTTGGGGAGATTCAATGAGCAGTTCTTC,CASGLGRFNEQFF
TRBD2,TRBV5-1,TRBJ2-7,few,TGCGCCAGCAGCTTAGAAAGCGGGAGGGCCTACGAGCAGTACTTC,CASSLESGRAYEQYF
NA,TRBV29-1,TRBJ2-7,NA,TGCAGCGTTACCGATCCGGGCGAGCAGTACTTC,CSVTDPGEQYF
NA,TRBV6-1,TRBJ2-2,NA,TGTGCCAGCAGTTACGGGGAGAACACCGGGGAGCTGTTTTTT,CASSYGENTGELFF
NA,TRBV6-1,TRBJ2-1,many,TGTGCCAGCAGTTTTGGGGGTGCGGATGAGCAGTTCTTC,CASSFGGADEQFF
NA,TRBV7-3,TRBJ2-2,NA,TGTGCCAGCAGCTTACTCGGGCGAAGCACCGGGGAGCTGTTTTTT,CASSLLGRSTGELFF
TRBD2,TRBV7-2,TRBJ2-1,NA,TGTGCCAGCAGCCATACCGGGACTAGCGTTTACAATGAGCAGTTCTTC,CASSHTGTSVYNEQFF
NA,TRBV7-3,TRBJ2-6,NA,TGTGCCAGCAGCGACAGATCTGGGGCCAACGTCCTGACTTTC,CASSDRSGANVLTF
TRBD1,TRBV6-1,TRBJ1-2,many,TGTGCCAGCAGTCCAGGGGACAGATACTACTATGGCTACACCTTC,CASSPGDRYYYGYTF
NA,TRBV7-6,TRBJ2-1,few,TGTGCCAGCAGCTCCCTTGGGAGTAGCGGAGGCCAGCAGTTCTTC,CASSSLGSSGGQQFF
TRBD2,TRBV7-2,TRBJ2-5,NA,TGTGCCAGCAGCTTAAGGCCTAGCGGGGGGGCCGGGGAGACCCAGTACTTC,CASSLRPSGGAGETQYF
NA,TRBV11-3,TRBJ2-2,many,TGTGCCAGCAGCCCAGGCTTCTCCGGGGAGCTGTTTTTT,CASSPGFSGELFF
NA,TRBV11-3,TRBJ2-1,NA,TGTGCCAGCAGCTTAGACAGATACAATGAGCAGTTCTTC,CASSLDRYNEQFF
TRBD1,TRBV12-3/TRBV12-4,TRBJ1-1,many,TGTGCCAGCAGGGGGACAGGGTTGAACACTGAAGCTTTCTTT,CASRGTGLNTEAFF